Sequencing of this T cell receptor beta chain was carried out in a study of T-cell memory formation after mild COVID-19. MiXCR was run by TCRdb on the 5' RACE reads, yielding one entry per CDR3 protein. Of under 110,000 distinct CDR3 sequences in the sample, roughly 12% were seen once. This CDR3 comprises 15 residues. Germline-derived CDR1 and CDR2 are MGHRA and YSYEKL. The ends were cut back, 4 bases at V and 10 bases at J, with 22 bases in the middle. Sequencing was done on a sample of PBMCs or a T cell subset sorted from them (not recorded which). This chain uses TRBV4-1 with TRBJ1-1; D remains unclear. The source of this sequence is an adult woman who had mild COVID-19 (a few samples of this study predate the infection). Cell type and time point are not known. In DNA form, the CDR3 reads TGCGCCAGCAGCCCCCCGGTAGGCGGGAGGGTAAGAGCTTTCTTT. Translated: CASSPPVGGRVRAFF.